Sequencing of this T cell receptor (beta chain) was carried out in a study of technical replicates of blood from a few donors. Assay used: immunoSEQ multiplex PCR; TCRdb lists only in-frame clones, some missing. The table lists fewer than 85,000 clones, approximately 94% of them singletons. With V trimmed by 4 bases and J by 1 base, 0 bases remained unmatched. Germline CDR1 and CDR2: MGHDK and SYGVNS. This CDR3 region has 13 residues. The TCR was taken from a human donor in good health. The gene calls are TRBV25-1 and TRBJ2-5; 7 bases are a match to TRBD2. The sample comprised T cells isolated from PBMCs. CDR3 sequence reads: CASSGTSQETQYF. CDR3 nucleotides: TGTGCCAGCAGTGGGACTAGCCAAGAGACCCAGTACTTC.